A single sample is the source of the 15 T cell receptor beta chains below, sequenced in a study of T cell responses to AZD1222 COVID-19 vaccine (dated by TCRdb to the early 2020s). Libraries were prepared through the immunoSEQ multiplex PCR assay. TCRdb holds this immuneACCESS table with in-frame rearrangements only. Some clones are missing; in checked studies, unresolved V genes explain under half, and the rest has no known cause. Recorded for this sample are roughly 130,000 clones; 80% to 90% of them occurred a single time. The ten biggest clones cover approximately 1.5% of the sample. According to the study, the label for this sample's time point signals: baseline before first vaccination. Sequences were derived from peripheral blood, sampled on day 0 of AZD1222 vaccination. All receptors derive from an adult in good health.

The chain uses TRBV5-4 and TRBJ1-1, with D possibly TRBD1 on 6 matching bases. The CDR3 is 13 amino acids. Germline values: CDR1 SGHNT, CDR2 YYREEE (reference sequence). V shed 5 bases and J shed 4 bases, with 12 bases lying between them. CDR3 nucleotides: TGTGCCAGCAGAAGGGGGGGGGCCACTGAAGCTTTCTTT. Translating it yields CASRRGGATEAFF.

The chain combines TRBV5-4 with TRBJ2-1; possible D gene TRBD1, 6 bases. This CDR3 is 14 amino acids long. V dropped 4 bases and J dropped 3 bases, with 11 bases sitting between them. Per the germline V gene, CDR1 is SGHNT and CDR2 is YYREEE (reference sequence). CDR3: CASSPGQLYNEQFF. The CDR3 nucleotides read TGTGCCAGCAGCCCCGGACAGCTCTACAATGAGCAGTTCTTC.

The rearrangement links TRBV6-6 to TRBJ2-3; 9 bases match TRBD1. The CDR3 runs 14 residues. With 4 bases clipped from V and 7 bases from J, the junction kept 6 bases outside the gene matches. CDR1 and CDR2 from the germline V gene are MNHNY and SVGAGI (reference sequence). CDR3 nucleotide sequence: TGTGCCAGCAGTTTGTCCGGGACAGGGAATACGCAGTATTTT. Translating it yields CASSLSGTGNTQYF.

This chain joins TRBV18 and TRBJ1-4, with TRBD1 matching over 7 bases. CDR3 size: 15 residues. CDR1 is KGHSH and CDR2 is LQKENI in the germline V gene. Trimming took 5 bases from V and 5 from J; bases not matched to a gene: 8. CDR3 amino acids: CASSSPGQRNEKLFF. The CDR3 DNA sequence: TGTGCCAGCTCATCTCCGGGACAGAGGAATGAAAAACTGTTTTTT. Full variable domain (rest looked up from reference TRBV18 and TRBJ1-4): NAGVMQNPRHLVRRRGQEARLRCSPMKGHSHVYWYRQLPEEGLKFMVYLQKENIIDESGMPKERFSAEFPKEGPSILRIQQVVRGDSAAYFCASSSPGQRNEKLFFGSGTQLSVL.

This chain connects TRBV3-1 (or the pseudogene TRBV3-2) to TRBJ1-1; weak D call: TRBD1 (6 bases). Looked up from germline, CDR1 is LGHDT and CDR2 is YNNKEL (reference sequence). V gave up 5 bases and J gave up 4 bases, with 17 bases separating them. The CDR3 covers 15 residues. The CDR3 nucleotides read TGTGCCAGCAGCTACCGAGGGACACCTACCACTGAAGCTTTCTTT. Translation gives CASSYRGTPTTEAFF.

This clone has a single count. This chain uses TRBV5-5 with TRBJ1-4; D perhaps matches TRBD1 (6 bases). Trimming took 0 bases from V and 8 from J, leaving 14 bases between them. There are 15 residues in the CDR3. Looked up from germline, CDR1 is SGHKS and CDR2 is YYEKEE (reference sequence). CDR3 nucleotides: TGTGCCAGCAGCTTGGATACAGGGATAGAAGAAAAACTGTTTTTT. Protein sequence: CASSLDTGIEEKLFF.

This sequence joins TRBV12-3 or TRBV12-4 and TRBJ1-4; D is unclear. This CDR3 spans 11 amino acids. V gave up 5 bases and J gave up 13 bases, with 11 bases separating them. The CDR3 region has the DNA TGTGCCAGCAGTAGTGGGGTGACACTGTTTTTT. This codes for CASSSGVTLFF.

About this clone: Other DNA sequences in this sample translate to the same CDR3. V gene TRBV9 combines with J gene TRBJ1-4; 9 bases fit TRBD1. V gave up 3 bases and J gave up 6 bases; unmatched junction bases: 3. Looked up from germline, CDR1 is SGDLS and CDR2 is YYNGEE. This CDR3 has 14 residues. The CDR3 reads CASSAGQGDEKLFF. Written as DNA, the CDR3 is TGTGCCAGCAGCGCGGGACAGGGTGATGAAAAACTGTTTTTT.

DNA of the CDR3: TGTGCCAGTAGTGCCATAGATCAGGGTAGCAATCAGCCCCAGCATTTT. Translating gives CASSAIDQGSNQPQHF. The J gene is TRBJ1-5, the V gene TRBV19, with D tentatively TRBD1 (5 bases). Germline lookup yields CDR1 LNHDA and CDR2 SQIVND (reference sequence). Trimming removed 5 bases at V and 0 bases at J, with 14 bases between. This CDR3 contains 16 residues.

This rearrangement joins TRBV23-1 to TRBJ1-5; 7 bases align to TRBD1. TRBV23-1 is sorted into the ORF group, with uncertain function. V was clipped by 3 bases and J by 2 bases; unmatched bases: 13. The CDR3 loop spans 18 amino acids. The CDR3: CASSHGRQGERGNQPQHF. The CDR3 DNA is TGCGCCAGCAGTCACGGTCGCCAGGGGGAGAGAGGCAATCAGCCCCAGCATTTT.

The chain has TRBV24-1 and TRBJ1-2, with 7 bases fitting TRBD1. The CDR3 loop spans 15 amino acids. With 0 bases clipped from V and 6 bases from J, the junction kept 6 bases outside the gene matches. Looked up from germline, CDR1 is KGHDR and CDR2 is SFDVKD. CDR3 residues: CATSDLRQGVDGYTF. CDR3 sequence (DNA): TGTGCCACCAGTGATTTGCGGCAGGGGGTTGATGGCTACACCTTC.

The J gene is TRBJ2-7, the V gene TRBV6-8; no definite D call. The CDR3 contains 13 residues. V lost 5 bases to trimming and J lost 3 bases, with 11 bases between them. Germline CDR1 and CDR2: MNHGY and SAAAGT. The CDR3 here is CASSNGEFYEQYF. The DNA of the CDR3 is TGTGCCAGCAGTAACGGAGAATTCTACGAGCAGTACTTC.

The V call is TRBV4-1, the J call TRBJ2-7, with TRBD2 matching over 7 bases. J was trimmed by 0 bases and V by 1 base; bases with no gene match: 6. CDR1 is MGHRA, CDR2 YSYEKL, per germline. The CDR3 is 16 residues long. The CDR3 DNA reads as TGCGCCAGCAGCCAAGGACTAGCACGTACCTCCTACGAGCAGTACTTC. Protein: CASSQGLARTSYEQYF.

The chain joins TRBV2 to TRBJ1-1, with D maybe TRBD1 (5 bases). This CDR3 has 13 amino acids. Trimming took 6 bases from V and 6 from J, leaving 14 bases between them. Germline CDR1 is SNHLY and CDR2 is FYNNEI. CDR3 amino acids: CASRPGFRPEAFF. For the CDR3, the DNA is TGTGCCAGCAGGCCAGGGTTCCGGCCTGAAGCTTTCTTT.

The V call is TRBV4-1, the J call TRBJ2-7, with D possibly called TRBD1 or TRBD2 (5 bases each). Germline assignment: CDR1 MGHRA and CDR2 YSYEKL. This CDR3 has 16 amino acids. V was pared by 1 base and J by 0 bases, with 13 bases between. This CDR3 is CASSQGRGTPSYEQYF. The CDR3 DNA reads TGCGCCAGCAGCCAAGGTAGAGGGACCCCCTCCTACGAGCAGTACTTC.